One sample yielded the 7 T cell receptor beta chains listed below, sequenced in a study of T-cell reconstitution after alpha-beta-depleted transplantation in children. The authors prepared the TCRbeta library with unique molecular identifiers. One entry per CDR3 protein, called by TCRdb with MiXCR from the PCR reads. Among about 540,000 distinct CDR3 sequences, roughly 18% were seen once, and the ten largest hold over 3%. Sequencing used PBMCs from the stem cell graft donor, obtained from the stem cell graft. All receptors come from a human donor who donated a stem cell graft to a child with acute lymphoblastic leukemia.

This chain links TRBV20-1 with TRBJ2-3; D call uncertain. Trimming removed 2 bases at V and 4 bases at J, with 13 bases between. CDR3 length equals 14 residues. Germline V gene sequence: CDR1 DFQATT, CDR2 SNEGSKA (reference sequence). CDR3 region: CSARQTGHPDTQYF. The CDR3 DNA follows: TGCAGTGCTAGACAGACCGGCCACCCAGATACGCAGTATTTT.

There are a few counts of this clonotype. The CDR3 protein is CSVRQELNTEAFF. In DNA, the CDR3 is TGCAGCGTTCGACAGGAGTTGAACACTGAAGCTTTCTTT. The V gene is TRBV29-1, the J gene TRBJ1-1, with a possible D match to TRBD1 (6 bases). CDR1 and CDR2 (germline): SQVTM, ANQGSEA. The CDR3 extends over 13 amino acids. Trimming removed 5 bases from V and 0 bases from J, with 10 bases in between.

This clonotype was detected a few times. This chain joins TRBV20-1 and TRBJ2-2, with D tentatively TRBD2 (5 bases). Trimming stripped 7 bases from V and 1 base from J, with 16 bases between. The CDR3 is 15 amino acids. CDR1 and CDR2 from the germline V gene are DFQATT and SNEGSKA (reference sequence). The CDR3: CSVPSSGLNTGELFF. In DNA, the CDR3 is TGCAGTGTCCCCAGTAGTGGACTGAACACCGGGGAGCTGTTTTTT.

This clonotype was seen only a few times. This sequence joins TRBV9 and TRBJ2-2; possible D gene TRBD2, 5 bases. This CDR3 has 13 residues. V lost 3 bases to trimming and J lost 4 bases, with 7 bases between them. Germline-derived CDR1 and CDR2 are SGDLS and YYNGEE. The CDR3 bases are TGTGCCAGCAGCGGAGGGAGCACCGGGGAGCTGTTTTTT. Translation: CASSGGSTGELFF.

The J gene is TRBJ2-3, the V gene TRBV5-1; 7 nucleotides match TRBD1. Germline loops: CDR1 SGHRS, CDR2 YFSETQ. V was pared by 0 bases and J by 3 bases, with 7 bases of the junction left unmatched. The CDR3 sequence is 16 residues long. The CDR3 sequence is CASSLAKGAWTDTQYF. CDR3 DNA: TGCGCCAGCAGCTTGGCGAAGGGGGCGTGGACAGATACGCAGTATTTT.

This clonotype was counted between two and nine times. This chain links TRBV10-1 with TRBJ2-3; D is possibly TRBD2 (5 bases). V lost 2 bases and J 0 bases, leaving 18 bases between the germline ends. Looked up from germline, CDR1 is WNHNN and CDR2 is SYGVQD (reference sequence). The CDR3 totals 18 residues. In DNA form, the CDR3 reads TGCGCCAGCAGTGAGCCAACCCTGGGAGCGATTAGCACAGATACGCAGTATTTT. Its translation is CASSEPTLGAISTDTQYF.

This clonotype was detected a few times. The J gene is TRBJ2-5, the V gene TRBV15; TRBD1 matches at 7 bases. The CDR3 totals 15 residues. Looked up from germline, CDR1 is LNHNV and CDR2 is YYDKDF (reference sequence). V was clipped by 4 bases and J by 2 bases; unmatched bases: 7. The CDR3 sequence is CATSNRQGGQETQYF. The CDR3 DNA reads as TGTGCCACCAGCAACCGACAGGGCGGACAAGAGACCCAGTACTTC.